These 21 T cell receptor beta chains came from one sample sequenced in a study of long-term antiretroviral therapy in people with HIV. Researchers ran immunoSEQ v3.0 at survey level. The method was immunoSEQ multiplex PCR; TCRdb's version includes in-frame clones alone and lacks a portion of them. The table includes about 29,000 clones, more than 85% detected once. Material: unsorted PBMCs, obtained roughly 5 years before starting antiretroviral therapy. These receptors originate from a man aged 45 to 65 with HIV.

The CDR3 protein is CASSTYPTDEKLFF. The CDR3 DNA is TGTGCCAGCAGCACTTATCCTACCGATGAAAAACTGTTTTTT. The V and J genes are TRBV7-8 and TRBJ1-4; no clear D gene. V lost 5 bases to trimming and J lost 6 bases, with 13 bases between them. From germline, CDR1 is SGHVS and CDR2 FQNEAQ. This CDR3 spans 14 amino acids.

The chain joins TRBV4-2 to TRBJ2-6; the D gene is possibly TRBD2 (5 bases). The germline V and J ends were trimmed by 5 bases and 1 base, with 12 bases remaining between them. This CDR3 spans 16 amino acids. Germline values: CDR1 LGHNA, CDR2 YNFKEQ. The CDR3 DNA sequence: TGTGCCAGCAGCAGGGTAACGGGGTCTGGGGCCAACGTCCTGACTTTC. It encodes CASSRVTGSGANVLTF.

The chain employs TRBV4-3 and TRBJ1-3; perhaps TRBD1 as D (5 bases). Trimming pared 4 bases from V and 1 base from J, leaving 14 bases between. The CDR3 is 16 residues long. Germline V gene lookup returns CDR1 LGHNA and CDR2 YSLEER. CDR3 loop: CASSPSETVSGNTIYF. The DNA for the CDR3 is TGCGCCAGCAGCCCATCAGAGACAGTGTCTGGAAACACCATATATTTT.

This chain connects TRBV7-6 to TRBJ2-7, with D possibly being TRBD2 (5 bases). From germline, CDR1 is SGHVS and CDR2 FNYEAQ. With 2 bases removed from V and 4 bases from J, the gap between germline ends came to 12 bases. The CDR3 is 14 amino acids. The CDR3 nucleotides read TGTGCCAGCAGCTTATCTACGGGGAGTTACGAGCAGTACTTC. As protein: CASSLSTGSYEQYF.

This chain links TRBV28 with TRBJ2-7, with D perhaps matching TRBD2 (6 bases). The CDR3 consists of 15 residues. Between the trimmed V and J ends, which lost 4 bases and 5 bases, there was a span of 18 bases. Germline CDR1 and CDR2: MDHEN and SYDVKM. The CDR3 reads CASSSQLGGAHEQYF. In nucleotides, the CDR3 is TGTGCCAGCAGTTCTCAATTAGGCGGGGCACACGAGCAGTACTTC.

J is TRBJ1-2 and V is TRBV6-1; TRBD1 agrees at 9 bases. Per germline, CDR1 MNHNS and CDR2 SASEGT. V was clipped by 4 bases and J by 4 bases; unmatched bases: 10. CDR3 length equals 16 residues. CDR3 DNA sequence: TGTGCCAGCAGTGGACCCGGACAGGGGAAAATCTATGGCTACACCTTC. This codes for CASSGPGQGKIYGYTF.

The count of this clone is one. The J gene is TRBJ2-7, the V gene TRBV30; D is possibly TRBD2 (6 bases). CDR1 and CDR2 from the germline V gene are GTSNPN and SVGIG (reference sequence). The CDR3 length is 14 residues. V was shortened by 0 bases and J by 2 bases, with 11 bases between the two germline ends. CDR3 DNA: TGTGCCTGGAGTGTCGGGAGAGGAACCTACGAGCAGTACTTC. Its protein product is CAWSVGRGTYEQYF.

The chain recombines TRBV6-5 with TRBJ1-1; no clear D. Per germline, CDR1 MNHEY and CDR2 SVGAGI. The CDR3 totals 15 residues. The V end was cut by 4 bases, the J end by 0 bases, with 12 bases between. The CDR3 bases are TGTGCCAGCAGTTTCAACCGTCGAATGAACACTGAAGCTTTCTTT. This gives the protein CASSFNRRMNTEAFF.

The chain uses TRBV11-1 and TRBJ1-2; the D gene is possibly TRBD1 (5 bases). Between the trimmed V and J ends, which lost 4 bases and 2 bases, there was a span of 5 bases. This CDR3 contains 12 residues. Germline V gene lookup returns CDR1 SGHAT and CDR2 FQDESV (reference sequence). CDR3 nucleotide sequence: TGTGCCAGCAGCTGGGACAACTATGGCTACACCTTC. Translated: CASSWDNYGYTF.

This clone is a singleton in its sample. J is TRBJ2-3 and V is TRBV2, with a tentative D call TRBD2 (5 bases). CDR1 and CDR2 from the germline V gene are SNHLY and FYNNEI. Trimming cost V 8 bases and J 1 base, with 13 bases left between them. CDR3 length: 14 amino acids. The CDR3 bases are TGTGCCAGCTTATTACTAGTCCGCACAGATACGCAGTATTTT. Translation gives CASLLLVRTDTQYF. Combining the CDR3 with reference TRBV2 and TRBJ2-3 gives the whole variable domain EPEVTQTPSHQVTQMGQEVILRCVPISNHLYFYWYRQILGQKVEFLVSFYNNEISEKSEIFDDQFSVERPDGSNFTLKIRSTKLEDSAMYFCASLLLVRTDTQYFGPGTRLTVL.

The DNA for the CDR3 is TGTGCCAGCAGCGTAGAAGGGGGCTTATACAATGAGCAGTTCTTC. This translates into CASSVEGGLYNEQFF. V gene TRBV9 combines with J gene TRBJ2-1; 7 bases align to TRBD1. CDR3 size: 15 residues. Germline V lookup: CDR1 SGDLS, CDR2 YYNGEE. V trimming: 0 bases; J trimming: 4 bases; junction bases outside the gene matches: 4.

In this sample, this clone turned up once. This chain uses TRBV7-9 with TRBJ2-5; 7 nucleotides align to TRBD1. V shed 5 bases and J 7 bases; nucleotides not matched to a gene: 10. The CDR3 length is 14 residues. CDR1 is SEHNR and CDR2 is FQNEAQ in the germline V gene (reference sequence). This CDR3 is CASSHDRAFGTQYF. CDR3 in DNA: TGTGCCAGCAGCCACGACAGGGCATTCGGGACCCAGTACTTC.

The chain couples TRBV30 to TRBJ1-6; D is possibly TRBD1 (5 bases). Deletions cut 2 bases from V and 9 bases from J, with 17 bases between. Germline V gives CDR1 GTSNPN, CDR2 SVGIG (reference sequence). The CDR3 covers 15 residues. CDR3 nucleotide sequence: TGTGCCTGGAGTTTGACCTCATCGGGGGGTTCACCCCTCCACTTT. Encoded protein: CAWSLTSSGGSPLHF.

This sequence joins TRBV5-1 and TRBJ2-2; TRBD1 is a possible D gene (5 bases). Looked up from germline, CDR1 is SGHRS and CDR2 is YFSETQ. V lost 0 bases and J lost 8, with 14 bases in between. The CDR3 is made up of 15 amino acids. Here the CDR3 reads CASSLGVLQGGELFF. The CDR3 region has the DNA TGCGCCAGCAGCTTGGGTGTCCTGCAGGGAGGGGAGCTGTTTTTT.

The rearrangement uses TRBV6-1 and TRBJ1-2; D is uncertain. The CDR3 is 14 residues long. With 1 base removed from V and 4 bases from J, the gap between germline ends came to 10 bases. Germline V gene data show CDR1 as MNHNS and CDR2 as SASEGT. The CDR3 region has the DNA TGTGCCAGCAGTGAAGGGGCTTCCCTCTATGGCTACACCTTC. Protein product: CASSEGASLYGYTF.

The chain carries TRBV19 and TRBJ2-2, with TRBD2 matching 8 bases. The V and J ends lost 6 bases and 6 bases, in that order; junction bases with no gene match: 3. Germline V gene data show CDR1 as LNHDA and CDR2 as SQIVND (reference sequence). The CDR3 runs to 13 residues. The CDR3: CASSRTSPGELFF. The CDR3 DNA sequence: TGTGCCAGTAGCCGGACTAGCCCCGGGGAGCTGTTTTTT.

The rearrangement links TRBV9 to TRBJ2-3; D not resolved. The CDR3 runs 14 residues. V was trimmed by 0 bases and J by 3 bases, leaving 8 bases between them. CDR1 and CDR2 (germline): SGDLS, YYNGEE. The CDR3 protein is CASSVASRTDTQYF. CDR3 nucleotide sequence: TGTGCCAGCAGCGTAGCCTCAAGGACAGATACGCAGTATTTT.

The V call is TRBV27, the J call TRBJ2-6, with 7 nucleotides matching TRBD1. There are 14 residues in the CDR3. The germline V gene has CDR1 MNHEY and CDR2 SMNVEV (reference sequence). V lost 7 bases and J lost 2; bases outside the gene matches: 2. The CDR3 coding sequence is TGTGCCAGCAAAAGGGGGCCTGGGGCCAACGTCCTGACTTTC. Protein sequence: CASKRGPGANVLTF.

The chain joins TRBV6-1 to TRBJ2-3; unclear D gene. Germline CDR1 is MNHNS and CDR2 is SASEGT. V was trimmed by 4 bases and J by 4 bases, leaving 15 bases between them. The CDR3 spans 15 residues. The CDR3 DNA reads as TGTGCCAGCAGTGGAACTCAGGTGATCGCAGATACGCAGTATTTT. Residues: CASSGTQVIADTQYF.

The rearrangement joins TRBV7-8 to TRBJ2-7, with D possibly being TRBD1 or TRBD2 (5 bases each). V lost 6 bases and J lost 3, with 18 bases in between. CDR3 size: 15 residues. Germline values: CDR1 SGHVS, CDR2 FQNEAQ. CDR3 bases: TGTGCCAGCAGTGCACCGGGACGTTCCTACTACGAGCAGTACTTC. This gives the protein CASSAPGRSYYEQYF.

This chain uses TRBV7-8 with TRBJ1-3; D is uncertain. CDR1 SGHVS and CDR2 FQNEAQ come from the germline V gene. V was trimmed by 7 bases and J by 2 bases, leaving 9 bases between them. The CDR3 is 13 amino acids. This chain's CDR3 is CASIPWAGNTIYF. The CDR3 DNA sequence: TGTGCCAGCATCCCATGGGCTGGAAACACCATATATTTT.